This is a list of T cell receptor beta chains from one sample in a study of blood T cell repertoires in COVID-19. Using immunoSEQ multiplex PCR, the repertoire was profiled, and TCRdb retains in-frame clones only, with some absent. The table lists about 370,000 clones, about 87% of them singletons. The sequencing sample was made of peripheral blood. These receptor sequences come from a woman aged 30 to 39 with COVID-19, enrolled during active disease. Each CDR3 is given with its conserved first and last residue. D genes are given only for firm matches. Rows give clone size only sometimes, using once, few, many, or a class for an expanded clone.

DNA: TGTGCCAGCAGTGGTATTAGACAGGGGAGCTCTGGGGCCAACGTCCTGACTTTC
CDR3: CASSGIRQGSSGANVLTF
J: TRBJ2-6
D: TRBD1
size: NA
V: TRBV27

DNA: TGTGCCAGAAGCTCAGGGGGGATTGACGAGCAGTACTTC
CDR3: CARSSGGIDEQYF
J: TRBJ2-7
D: NA
size: NA
V: TRBV5-3

DNA: TGTGCCAGTAGTGTTCTAGGGACAAGGGGAAACCAAGAGACCCAGTACTTC
CDR3: CASSVLGTRGNQETQYF
J: TRBJ2-5
D: NA
size: NA
V: TRBV19

DNA: TGTGCCAGCAGCGGGGTAAGGGGCGCAACTAATGAAAAACTGTTTTTT
CDR3: CASSGVRGATNEKLFF
J: TRBJ1-4
D: NA
size: NA
V: TRBV21-1

DNA: TGTGCCACCAGCTGGGGAGGGATTAGCACAGATACGCAGTATTTT
CDR3: CATSWGGISTDTQYF
J: TRBJ2-3
D: TRBD2
size: NA
V: TRBV15

DNA: TGCGCCAGCAGCTTGTCCGCGGGGAGCTCCTACAATGAGCAGTTCTTC
CDR3: CASSLSAGSSYNEQFF
J: TRBJ2-1
D: NA
size: NA
V: TRBV5-1

DNA: TGTGCCAGCAGCGATCCCGGACAGAGCGGGGTTAATTCACCCCTCCACTTT
CDR3: CASSDPGQSGVNSPLHF
J: TRBJ1-6
D: NA
size: NA
V: TRBV21-1

DNA: TGTGCCAGCGGGAGGACAGGGGATTACAATGAGCAGTTCTTC
CDR3: CASGRTGDYNEQFF
J: TRBJ2-1
D: TRBD1
size: NA
V: TRBV25-1

DNA: TGTGCCAGCAGCGCGCCAGGGGAGGGAACAGATACGCAGTATTTT
CDR3: CASSAPGEGTDTQYF
J: TRBJ2-3
D: NA
size: NA
V: TRBV7-3

DNA: TGTGCCAGCAGCCAAGATCGACAGGGGGCTCAGAACTATGGCTACACCTTC
CDR3: CASSQDRQGAQNYGYTF
J: TRBJ1-2
D: TRBD1
size: NA
V: TRBV4-2

DNA: TGTGCCAGCAGCCCTGGAGGCCCCCGCGGCACTGAAGCTTTCTTT
CDR3: CASSPGGPRGTEAFF
J: TRBJ1-1
D: NA
size: NA
V: TRBV7-2

DNA: TGTGCCAGCAGCTTGGCTAGCGGACTTAGCACAGATACGCAGTATTTT
CDR3: CASSLASGLSTDTQYF
J: TRBJ2-3
D: TRBD2
size: NA
V: TRBV7-9

DNA: TGCGCCAGCAGTCAATCGACGGGTGGGACAGAGAACACCGGGGAGCTGTTTTTT
CDR3: CASSQSTGGTENTGELFF
J: TRBJ2-2
D: TRBD1
size: NA
V: TRBV23-1

DNA: TGTGCCAGCAGCACTTCTTTGCGGGAGATCTCCTACGAGCAGTACTTC
CDR3: CASSTSLREISYEQYF
J: TRBJ2-7
D: TRBD2
size: NA
V: TRBV7-2

DNA: TGTGCCAGCAGCTTAGGAGAGGGAAGAACCTACAATGAGCAGTTCTTC
CDR3: CASSLGEGRTYNEQFF
J: TRBJ2-1
D: NA
size: NA
V: TRBV7-9

DNA: TGTGCCAGCAGCTTGGGCGGGAGAGTCTACGAGCAGTACTTC
CDR3: CASSLGGRVYEQYF
J: TRBJ2-7
D: TRBD2
size: few
V: TRBV5-4

DNA: TGTGCCAGCAGCCGGACAGGGGGGTGGGAGACCCAGTACTTC
CDR3: CASSRTGGWETQYF
J: TRBJ2-5
D: TRBD1
size: NA
V: TRBV11-2

DNA: TGTGCCAGCCGGGACAGGGGTACCTACGAGCAGTACTTC
CDR3: CASRDRGTYEQYF
J: TRBJ2-7
D: TRBD1
size: NA
V: TRBV19

DNA: TGTGCCTGGGGGGCGACAGCCATTAATGAAAAACTGTTTTTT
CDR3: CAWGATAINEKLFF
J: TRBJ1-4
D: NA
size: NA
V: TRBV30

DNA: TGTGCCAGCAGAGATGACAGGGCCGAGACCCAGTACTTC
CDR3: CASRDDRAETQYF
J: TRBJ2-5
D: TRBD1
size: NA
V: TRBV2

DNA: TGTGCCAGCAGTTACTCCTCGGGACACTACTCCTACGAGCAGTACTTC
CDR3: CASSYSSGHYSYEQYF
J: TRBJ2-7
D: NA
size: NA
V: TRBV6-6

DNA: TGTGCCAGCAGCCGGGACAGAAGGGTCGGGATGGATACGCAGTATTTT
CDR3: CASSRDRRVGMDTQYF
J: TRBJ2-3
D: TRBD1
size: NA
V: TRBV27

DNA: TGTGCCAGCAGCTTAGACGAGACCGGGGAGCTGTTTTTT
CDR3: CASSLDETGELFF
J: TRBJ2-2
D: NA
size: once
V: TRBV11-3